This record covers a single TCR beta chain. This entry comes from a study of CD8+ T cells in alopecia areata. Study summary: Those patients who were treated received oral tofacitinib, which was given at 5 to 10 mg twice daily for moderate-to-severe alopecia areata.

Investigators isolated RNA and reverse transcribed it into cDNA to act as the sequencing template. Produced via immunoSEQ multiplex PCR; TCRdb's table is partial and in-frame only. The sample consists of 80,000 to 100,000 clones, about 40% of them appearing once. The treatment was: oral pan-JAK inhibitor, 5-10 mg twice daily. The sample in question was CD8+ T cells sorted from blood, obtained at week 24, from a patient treated with tofacitinib. The receptor's source is a human donor with alopecia areata.

CDR3 sequence (DNA): TGTGCCATCAGTGAGCCCAGGGGGAGGAATGAGACCCAGTACTTC. Its protein is CAISEPRGRNETQYF. The rearrangement uses TRBV10-3 and TRBJ2-5; D is perhaps TRBD1 (7 bases). The germline V gene encodes CDR1 ENHRY and CDR2 SYGVKD. This CDR3 has 15 amino acids. Trimming left V 2 bases short and J 5 bases short, with 15 bases between.